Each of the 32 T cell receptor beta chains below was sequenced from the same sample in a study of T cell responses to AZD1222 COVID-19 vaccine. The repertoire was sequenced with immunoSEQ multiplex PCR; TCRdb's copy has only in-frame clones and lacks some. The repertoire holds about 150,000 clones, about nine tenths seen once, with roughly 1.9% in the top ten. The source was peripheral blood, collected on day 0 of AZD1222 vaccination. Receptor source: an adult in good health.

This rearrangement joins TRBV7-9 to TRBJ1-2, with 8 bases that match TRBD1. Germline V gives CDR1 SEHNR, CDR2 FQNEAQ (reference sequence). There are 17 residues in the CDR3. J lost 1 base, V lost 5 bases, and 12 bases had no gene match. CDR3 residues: CASSQHFGDRLNYGYTF. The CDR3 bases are TGTGCCAGCAGCCAACACTTCGGGGACAGGCTTAACTATGGCTACACCTTC.

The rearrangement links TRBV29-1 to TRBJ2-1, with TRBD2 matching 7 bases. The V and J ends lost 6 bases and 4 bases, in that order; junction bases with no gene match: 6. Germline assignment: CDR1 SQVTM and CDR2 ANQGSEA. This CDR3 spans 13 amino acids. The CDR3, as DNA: TGCAGCGTGGGGCTAGCGGTTTACAATGAGCAGTTCTTC. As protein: CSVGLAVYNEQFF.

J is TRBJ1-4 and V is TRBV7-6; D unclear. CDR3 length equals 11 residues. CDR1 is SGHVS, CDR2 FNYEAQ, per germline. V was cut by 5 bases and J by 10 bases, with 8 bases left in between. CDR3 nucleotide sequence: TGTGCCAGCAGCCCCGATAGAAAACTGTTTTTT. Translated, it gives CASSPDRKLFF. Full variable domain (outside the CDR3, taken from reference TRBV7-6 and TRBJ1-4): GAGVSQSPRYKVTKRGQDVALRCDPISGHVSLYWYRQALGQGPEFLTYFNYEAQQDKSGLPNDRFSAERPEGSISTLTIQRTEQRDSAMYRCASSPDRKLFFGSGTQLSVL.

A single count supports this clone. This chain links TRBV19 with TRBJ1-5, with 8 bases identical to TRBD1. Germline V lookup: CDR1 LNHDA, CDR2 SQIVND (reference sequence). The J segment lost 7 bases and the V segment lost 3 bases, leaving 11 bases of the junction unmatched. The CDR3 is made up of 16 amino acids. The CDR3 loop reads CASSMVGTGKGQPQHF. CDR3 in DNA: TGTGCCAGTAGTATGGTGGGGACAGGAAAAGGGCAGCCCCAGCATTTT. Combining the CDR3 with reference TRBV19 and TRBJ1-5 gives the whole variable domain DGGITQSPKYLFRKEGQNVTLSCEQNLNHDAMYWYRQDPGQGLRLIYYSQIVNDFQKGDIAEGYSVSREKKESFPLTVTSAQKNPTAFYLCASSMVGTGKGQPQHFGDGTRLSIL.

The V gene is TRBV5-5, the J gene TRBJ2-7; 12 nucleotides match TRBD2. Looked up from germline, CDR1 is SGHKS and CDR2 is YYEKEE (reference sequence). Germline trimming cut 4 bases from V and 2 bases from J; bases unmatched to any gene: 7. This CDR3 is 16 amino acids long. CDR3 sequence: CASSLELAGGTYEQYF. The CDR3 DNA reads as TGTGCCAGCAGCCTCGAACTAGCGGGAGGTACCTACGAGCAGTACTTC.

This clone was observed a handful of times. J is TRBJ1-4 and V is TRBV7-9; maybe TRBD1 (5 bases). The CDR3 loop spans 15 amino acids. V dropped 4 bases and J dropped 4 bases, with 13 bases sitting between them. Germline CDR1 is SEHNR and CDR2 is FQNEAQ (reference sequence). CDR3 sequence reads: CASSSGTVYNEKLFF. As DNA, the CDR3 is TGTGCCAGCAGCTCCGGGACGGTCTATAATGAAAAACTGTTTTTT.

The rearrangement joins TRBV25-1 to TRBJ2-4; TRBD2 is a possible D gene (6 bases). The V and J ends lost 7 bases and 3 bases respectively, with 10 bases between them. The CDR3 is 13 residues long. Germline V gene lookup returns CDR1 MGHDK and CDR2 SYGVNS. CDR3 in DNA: TGTGCCAGCAAAGGGACTGTCAAAAACATTCAGTACTTC. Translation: CASKGTVKNIQYF. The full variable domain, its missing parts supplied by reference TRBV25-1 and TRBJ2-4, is EADIYQTPRYLVIGTGKKITLECSQTMGHDKMYWYQQDPGMELHLIHYSYGVNSTEKGDLSSESTVSRIRTEHFPLTLESARPSHTSQYLCASKGTVKNIQYFGAGTRLSVL.

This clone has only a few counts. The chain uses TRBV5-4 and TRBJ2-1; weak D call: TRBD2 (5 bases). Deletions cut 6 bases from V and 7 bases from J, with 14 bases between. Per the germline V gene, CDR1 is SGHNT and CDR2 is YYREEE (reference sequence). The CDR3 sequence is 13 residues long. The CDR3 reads CASNTEADNEQFF. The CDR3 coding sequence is TGTGCCAGCAACACAGAAGCGGATAATGAGCAGTTCTTC.

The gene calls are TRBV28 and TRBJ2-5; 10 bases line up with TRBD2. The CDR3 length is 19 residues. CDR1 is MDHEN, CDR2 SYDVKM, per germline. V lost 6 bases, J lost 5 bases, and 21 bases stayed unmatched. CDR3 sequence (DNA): TGTGCCAGCAGAGCCCTCACGCTAGCGGGAGCAGGGGGGGGTGAGACCCAGTACTTC. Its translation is CASRALTLAGAGGGETQYF.

CDR3 sequence reads: CASSQVTRTEAFF. The CDR3, as DNA: TGTGCCAGCAGCCAAGTAACCCGAACTGAAGCTTTCTTT. This chain links TRBV4-2 with TRBJ1-1; no firm D call. V was shortened by 1 base and J by 5 bases, with 8 bases between the two germline ends. In germline, CDR1 is LGHNA, CDR2 YNFKEQ. The CDR3 is 13 amino acids.

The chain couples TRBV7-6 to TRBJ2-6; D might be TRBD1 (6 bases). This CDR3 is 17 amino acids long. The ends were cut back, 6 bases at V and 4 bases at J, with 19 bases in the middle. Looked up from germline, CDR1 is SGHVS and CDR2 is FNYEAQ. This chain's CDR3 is CASSRELQGTGANVLTF. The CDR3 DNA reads TGTGCCAGCAGTAGGGAATTACAGGGTACCGGGGCCAACGTCCTGACTTTC.

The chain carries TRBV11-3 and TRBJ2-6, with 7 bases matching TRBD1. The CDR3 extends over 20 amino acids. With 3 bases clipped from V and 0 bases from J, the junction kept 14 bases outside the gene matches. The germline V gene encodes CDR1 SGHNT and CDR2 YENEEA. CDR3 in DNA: TGTGCCAGCAGCTTGGCCTTATGGGGACAGACCGTCTCTGGGGCCAACGTCCTGACTTTC. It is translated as CASSLALWGQTVSGANVLTF.

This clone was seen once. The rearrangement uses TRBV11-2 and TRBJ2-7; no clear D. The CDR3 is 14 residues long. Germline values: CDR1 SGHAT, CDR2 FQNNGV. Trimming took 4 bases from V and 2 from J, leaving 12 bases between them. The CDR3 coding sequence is TGTGCCAGCAGCTCGATGGCAGGAACCTACGAGCAGTACTTC. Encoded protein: CASSSMAGTYEQYF.

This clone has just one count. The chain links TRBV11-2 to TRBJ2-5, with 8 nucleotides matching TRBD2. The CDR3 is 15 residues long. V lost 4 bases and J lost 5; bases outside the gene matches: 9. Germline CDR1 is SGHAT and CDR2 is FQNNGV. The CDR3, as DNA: TGTGCCAGCAGCTCCCAAGCGGGAGTGGTGGAGACCCAGTACTTC. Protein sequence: CASSSQAGVVETQYF.

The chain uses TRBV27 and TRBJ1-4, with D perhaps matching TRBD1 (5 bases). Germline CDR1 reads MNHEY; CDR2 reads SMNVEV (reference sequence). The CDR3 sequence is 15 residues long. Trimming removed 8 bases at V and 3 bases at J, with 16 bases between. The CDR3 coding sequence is TGTGCCAGCGGACGGAAGGGGCCAGCTAATGAAAAACTGTTTTTT. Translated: CASGRKGPANEKLFF.

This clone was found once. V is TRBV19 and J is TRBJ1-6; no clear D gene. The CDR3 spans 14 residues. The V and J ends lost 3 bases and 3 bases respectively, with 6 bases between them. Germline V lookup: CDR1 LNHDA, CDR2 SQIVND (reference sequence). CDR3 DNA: TGTGCCAGTAGTATCCAAAACTATAATTCACCCCTCCACTTT. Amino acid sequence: CASSIQNYNSPLHF.

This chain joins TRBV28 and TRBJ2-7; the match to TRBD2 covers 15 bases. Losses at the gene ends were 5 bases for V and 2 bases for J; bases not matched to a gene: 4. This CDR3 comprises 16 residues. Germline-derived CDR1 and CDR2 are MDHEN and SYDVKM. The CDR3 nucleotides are TGTGCCAGCAGTCGGACTAGCGGGAGGGCGCCCTACGAGCAGTACTTC. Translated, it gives CASSRTSGRAPYEQYF.

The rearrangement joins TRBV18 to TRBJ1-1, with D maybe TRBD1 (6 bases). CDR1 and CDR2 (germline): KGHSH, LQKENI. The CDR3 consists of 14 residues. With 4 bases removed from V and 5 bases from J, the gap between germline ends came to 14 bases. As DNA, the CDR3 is TGTGCCAGCTCACTAAACAACAGGGTAACTGAAGCTTTCTTT. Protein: CASSLNNRVTEAFF.

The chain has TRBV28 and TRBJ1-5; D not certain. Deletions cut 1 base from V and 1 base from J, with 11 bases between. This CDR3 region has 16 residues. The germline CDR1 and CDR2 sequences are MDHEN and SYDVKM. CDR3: CASSLFGRRSNQPQHF. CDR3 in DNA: TGTGCCAGCAGTTTATTCGGCAGGCGAAGCAATCAGCCCCAGCATTTT.

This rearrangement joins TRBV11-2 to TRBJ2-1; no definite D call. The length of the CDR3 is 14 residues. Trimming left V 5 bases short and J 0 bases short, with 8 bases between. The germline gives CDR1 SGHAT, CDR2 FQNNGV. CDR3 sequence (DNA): TGTGCCAGCAGCGAAATTCGCTCCTACAATGAGCAGTTCTTC. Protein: CASSEIRSYNEQFF.

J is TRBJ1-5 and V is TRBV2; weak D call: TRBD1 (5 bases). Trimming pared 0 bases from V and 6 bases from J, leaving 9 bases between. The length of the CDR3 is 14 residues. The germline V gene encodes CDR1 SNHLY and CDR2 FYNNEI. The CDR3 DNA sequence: TGTGCCAGCAGTGAAGCAGGGGTCGCTCAGCCCCAGCATTTT. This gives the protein CASSEAGVAQPQHF. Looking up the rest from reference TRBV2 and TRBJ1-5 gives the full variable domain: EPEVTQTPSHQVTQMGQEVILRCVPISNHLYFYWYRQILGQKVEFLVSFYNNEISEKSEIFDDQFSVERPDGSNFTLKIRSTKLEDSAMYFCASSEAGVAQPQHFGDGTRLSIL.

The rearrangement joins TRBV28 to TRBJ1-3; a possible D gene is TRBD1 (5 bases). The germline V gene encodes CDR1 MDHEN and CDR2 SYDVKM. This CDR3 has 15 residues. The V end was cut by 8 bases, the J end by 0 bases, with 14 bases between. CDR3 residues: CASGGNRASGNTIYF. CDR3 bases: TGTGCCAGCGGGGGGAACAGAGCCTCTGGAAACACCATATATTTT.

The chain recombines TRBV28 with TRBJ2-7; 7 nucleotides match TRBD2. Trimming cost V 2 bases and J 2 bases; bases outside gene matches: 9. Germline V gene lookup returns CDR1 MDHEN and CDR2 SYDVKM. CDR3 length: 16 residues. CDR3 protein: CASSLMGGSLAYEQYF. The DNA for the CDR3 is TGTGCCAGCAGTTTAATGGGCGGGAGTTTAGCCTACGAGCAGTACTTC. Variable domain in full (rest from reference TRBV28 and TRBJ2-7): DVKVTQSSRYLVKRTGEKVFLECVQDMDHENMFWYRQDPGLGLRLIYFSYDVKMKEKGDIPEGYSVSREKKERFSLILESASTNQTSMYLCASSLMGGSLAYEQYFGPGTRLTVT.

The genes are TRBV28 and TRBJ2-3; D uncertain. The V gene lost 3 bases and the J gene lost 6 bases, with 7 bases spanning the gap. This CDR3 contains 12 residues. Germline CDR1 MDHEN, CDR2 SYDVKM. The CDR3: CASSFSRDTQYF. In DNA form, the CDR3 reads TGTGCCAGCAGTTTTTCTCGGGATACGCAGTATTTT.

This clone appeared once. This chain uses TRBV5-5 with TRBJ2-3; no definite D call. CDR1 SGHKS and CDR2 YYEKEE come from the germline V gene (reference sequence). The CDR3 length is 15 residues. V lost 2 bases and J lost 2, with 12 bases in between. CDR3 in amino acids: CASSLRSQNTDTQYF. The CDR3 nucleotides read TGTGCCAGCAGCTTACGTTCTCAGAACACAGATACGCAGTATTTT.

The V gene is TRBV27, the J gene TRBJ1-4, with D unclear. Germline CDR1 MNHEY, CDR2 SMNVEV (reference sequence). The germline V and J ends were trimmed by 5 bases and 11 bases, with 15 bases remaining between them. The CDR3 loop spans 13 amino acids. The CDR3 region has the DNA TGTGCCAGCAGTAAGGAATATGCGGGGAAACTGTTTTTT. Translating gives CASSKEYAGKLFF.

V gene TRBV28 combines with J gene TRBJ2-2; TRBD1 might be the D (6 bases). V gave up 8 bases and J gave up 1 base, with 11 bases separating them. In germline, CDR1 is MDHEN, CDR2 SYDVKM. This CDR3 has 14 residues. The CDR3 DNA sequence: TGTGCCAGCCAACCAGGGGAGAACACCGGGGAGCTGTTTTTT. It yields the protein CASQPGENTGELFF.

CDR3 region: CASSQGTSGPSGNFNEQFF. CDR3 coding DNA: TGTGCCAGCAGCCAGGGGACATCGGGGCCTAGCGGGAATTTCAATGAGCAGTTCTTC. V is TRBV16 and J is TRBJ2-1; 9 positions agree with TRBD2. J lost 6 bases, V lost 3 bases, and 18 bases had no gene match. The germline CDR1 and CDR2 sequences are KGHSY and FQNENV. The CDR3 totals 19 residues.

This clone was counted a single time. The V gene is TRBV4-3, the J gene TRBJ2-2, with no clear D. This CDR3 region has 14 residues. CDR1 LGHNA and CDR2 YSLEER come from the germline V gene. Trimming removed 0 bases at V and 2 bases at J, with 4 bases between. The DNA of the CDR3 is TGCGCCAGCAGCCAAGATTTCAACACCGGGGAGCTGTTTTTT. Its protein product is CASSQDFNTGELFF.

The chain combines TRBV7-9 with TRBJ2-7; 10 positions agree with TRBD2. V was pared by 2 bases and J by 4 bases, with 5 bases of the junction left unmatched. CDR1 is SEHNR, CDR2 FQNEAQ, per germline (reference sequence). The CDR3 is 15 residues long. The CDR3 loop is CASSLSASGRYEQYF. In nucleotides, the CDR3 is TGTGCCAGCAGCTTATCGGCTAGCGGGAGATACGAGCAGTACTTC.

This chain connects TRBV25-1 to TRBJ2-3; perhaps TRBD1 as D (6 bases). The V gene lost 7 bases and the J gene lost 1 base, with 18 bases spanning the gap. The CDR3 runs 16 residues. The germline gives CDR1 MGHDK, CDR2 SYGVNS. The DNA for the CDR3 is TGTGCCAGCACAAAAGGACAGTCAGCCGGCACAGATACGCAGTATTTT. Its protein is CASTKGQSAGTDTQYF.

This chain's CDR3 is CASSSGDSLYEQYF. The CDR3 coding sequence is TGCGCCAGTTCCTCCGGGGACTCATTATACGAGCAGTACTTC. The chain carries TRBV5-1 and TRBJ2-7, with a possible D match to TRBD2 (6 bases). The germline CDR1 and CDR2 sequences are SGHRS and YFSETQ. This CDR3 region has 14 residues. V lost 8 bases, J lost 4 bases, and 19 bases lay in between.